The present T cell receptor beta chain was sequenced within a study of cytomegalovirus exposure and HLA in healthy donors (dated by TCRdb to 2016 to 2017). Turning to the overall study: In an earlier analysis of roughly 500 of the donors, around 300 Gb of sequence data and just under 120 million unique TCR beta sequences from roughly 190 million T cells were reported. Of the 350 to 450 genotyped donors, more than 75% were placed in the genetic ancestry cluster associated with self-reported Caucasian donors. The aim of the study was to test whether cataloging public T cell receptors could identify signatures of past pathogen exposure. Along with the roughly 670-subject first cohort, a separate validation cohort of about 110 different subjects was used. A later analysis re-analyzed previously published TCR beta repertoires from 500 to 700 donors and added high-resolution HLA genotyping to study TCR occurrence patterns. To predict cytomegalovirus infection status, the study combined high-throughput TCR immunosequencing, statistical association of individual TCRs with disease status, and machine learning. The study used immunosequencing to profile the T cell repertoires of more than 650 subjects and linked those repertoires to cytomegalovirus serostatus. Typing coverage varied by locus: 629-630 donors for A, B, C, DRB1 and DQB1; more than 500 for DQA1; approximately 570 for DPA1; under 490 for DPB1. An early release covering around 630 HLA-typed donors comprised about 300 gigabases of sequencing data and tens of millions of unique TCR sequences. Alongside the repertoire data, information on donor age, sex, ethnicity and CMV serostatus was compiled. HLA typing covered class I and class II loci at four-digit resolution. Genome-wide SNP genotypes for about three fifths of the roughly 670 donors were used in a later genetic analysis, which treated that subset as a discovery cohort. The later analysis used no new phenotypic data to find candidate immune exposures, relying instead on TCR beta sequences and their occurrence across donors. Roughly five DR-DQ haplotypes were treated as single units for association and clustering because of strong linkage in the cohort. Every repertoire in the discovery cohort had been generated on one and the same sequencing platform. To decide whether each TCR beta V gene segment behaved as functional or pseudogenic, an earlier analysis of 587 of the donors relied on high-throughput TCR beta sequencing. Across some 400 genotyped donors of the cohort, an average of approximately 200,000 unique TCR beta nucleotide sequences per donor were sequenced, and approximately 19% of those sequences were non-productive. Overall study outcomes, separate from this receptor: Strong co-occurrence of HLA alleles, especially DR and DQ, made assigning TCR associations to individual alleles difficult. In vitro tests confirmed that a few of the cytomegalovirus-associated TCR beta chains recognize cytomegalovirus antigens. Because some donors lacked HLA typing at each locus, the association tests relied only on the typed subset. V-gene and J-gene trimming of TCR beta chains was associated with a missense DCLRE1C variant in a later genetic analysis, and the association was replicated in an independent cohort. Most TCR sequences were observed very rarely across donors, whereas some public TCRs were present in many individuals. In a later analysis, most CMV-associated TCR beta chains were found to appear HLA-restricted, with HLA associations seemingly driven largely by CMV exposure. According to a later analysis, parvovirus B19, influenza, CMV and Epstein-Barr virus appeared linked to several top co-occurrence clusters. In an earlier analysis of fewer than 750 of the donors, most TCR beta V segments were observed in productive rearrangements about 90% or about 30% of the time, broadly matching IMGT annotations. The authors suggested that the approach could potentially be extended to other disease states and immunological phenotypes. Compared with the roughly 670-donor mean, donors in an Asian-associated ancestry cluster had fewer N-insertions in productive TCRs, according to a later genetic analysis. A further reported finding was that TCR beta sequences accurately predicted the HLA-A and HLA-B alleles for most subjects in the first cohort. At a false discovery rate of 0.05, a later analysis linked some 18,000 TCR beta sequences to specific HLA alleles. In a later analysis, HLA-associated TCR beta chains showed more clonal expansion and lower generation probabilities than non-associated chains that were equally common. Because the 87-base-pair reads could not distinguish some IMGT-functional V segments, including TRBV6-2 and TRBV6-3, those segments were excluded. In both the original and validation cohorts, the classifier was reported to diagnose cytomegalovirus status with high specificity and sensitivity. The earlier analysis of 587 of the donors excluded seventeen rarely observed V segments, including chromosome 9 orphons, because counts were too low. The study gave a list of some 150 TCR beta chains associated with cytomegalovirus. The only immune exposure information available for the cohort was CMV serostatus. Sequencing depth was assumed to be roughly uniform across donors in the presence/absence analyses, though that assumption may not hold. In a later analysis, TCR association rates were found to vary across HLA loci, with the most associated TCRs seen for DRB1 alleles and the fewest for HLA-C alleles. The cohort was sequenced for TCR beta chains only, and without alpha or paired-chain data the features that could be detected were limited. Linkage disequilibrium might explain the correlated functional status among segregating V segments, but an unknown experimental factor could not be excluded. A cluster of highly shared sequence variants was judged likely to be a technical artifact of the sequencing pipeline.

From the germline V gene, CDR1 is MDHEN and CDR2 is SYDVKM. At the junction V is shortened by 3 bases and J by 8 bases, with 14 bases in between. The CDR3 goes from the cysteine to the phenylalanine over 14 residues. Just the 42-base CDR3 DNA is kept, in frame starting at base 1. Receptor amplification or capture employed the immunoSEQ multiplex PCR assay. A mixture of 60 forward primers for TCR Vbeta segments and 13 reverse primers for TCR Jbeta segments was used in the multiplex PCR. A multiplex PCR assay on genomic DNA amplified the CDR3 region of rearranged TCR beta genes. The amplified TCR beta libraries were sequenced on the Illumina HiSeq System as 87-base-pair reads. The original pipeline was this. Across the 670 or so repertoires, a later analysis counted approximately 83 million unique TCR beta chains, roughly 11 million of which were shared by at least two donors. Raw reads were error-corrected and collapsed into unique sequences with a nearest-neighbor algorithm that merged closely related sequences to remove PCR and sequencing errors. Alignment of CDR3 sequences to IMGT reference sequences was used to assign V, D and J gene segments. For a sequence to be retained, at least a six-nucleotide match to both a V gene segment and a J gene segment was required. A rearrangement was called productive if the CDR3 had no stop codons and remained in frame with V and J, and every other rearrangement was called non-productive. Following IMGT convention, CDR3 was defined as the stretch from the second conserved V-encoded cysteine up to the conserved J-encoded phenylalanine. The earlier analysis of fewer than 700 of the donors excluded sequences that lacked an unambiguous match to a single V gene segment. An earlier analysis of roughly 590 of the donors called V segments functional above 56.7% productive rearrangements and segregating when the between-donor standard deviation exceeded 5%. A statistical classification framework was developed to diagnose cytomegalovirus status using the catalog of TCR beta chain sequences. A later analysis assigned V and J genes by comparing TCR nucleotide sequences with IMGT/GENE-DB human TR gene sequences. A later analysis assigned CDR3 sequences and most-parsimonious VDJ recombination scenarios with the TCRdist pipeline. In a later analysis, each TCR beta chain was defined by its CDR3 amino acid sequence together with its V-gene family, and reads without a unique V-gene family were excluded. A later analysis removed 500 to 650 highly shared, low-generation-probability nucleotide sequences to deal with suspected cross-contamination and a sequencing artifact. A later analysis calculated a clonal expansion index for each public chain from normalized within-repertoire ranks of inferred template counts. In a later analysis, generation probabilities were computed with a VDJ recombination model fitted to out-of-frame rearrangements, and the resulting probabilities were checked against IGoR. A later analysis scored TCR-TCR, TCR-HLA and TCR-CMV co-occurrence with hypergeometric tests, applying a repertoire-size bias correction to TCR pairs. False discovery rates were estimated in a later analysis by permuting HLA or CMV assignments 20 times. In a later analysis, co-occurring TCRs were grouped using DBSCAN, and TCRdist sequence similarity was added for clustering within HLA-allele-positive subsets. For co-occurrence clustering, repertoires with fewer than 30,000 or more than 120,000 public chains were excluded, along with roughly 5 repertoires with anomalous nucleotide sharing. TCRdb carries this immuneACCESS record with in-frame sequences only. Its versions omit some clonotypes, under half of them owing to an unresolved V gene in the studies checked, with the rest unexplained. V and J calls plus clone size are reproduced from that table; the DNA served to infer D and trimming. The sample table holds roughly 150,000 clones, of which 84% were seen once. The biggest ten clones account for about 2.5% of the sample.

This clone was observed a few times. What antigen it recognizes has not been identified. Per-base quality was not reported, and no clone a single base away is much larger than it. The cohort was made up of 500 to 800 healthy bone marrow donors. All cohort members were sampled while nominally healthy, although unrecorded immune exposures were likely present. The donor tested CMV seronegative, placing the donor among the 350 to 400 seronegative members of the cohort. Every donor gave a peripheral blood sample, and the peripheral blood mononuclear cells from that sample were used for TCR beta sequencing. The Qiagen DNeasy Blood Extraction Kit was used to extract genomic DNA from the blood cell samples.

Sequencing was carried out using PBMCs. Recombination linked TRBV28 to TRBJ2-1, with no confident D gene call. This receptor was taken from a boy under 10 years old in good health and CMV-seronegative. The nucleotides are TGTGCCAGCAGTTTTCTCGAGGCTCTCCATGAGCAGTTCTTC. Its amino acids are CASSFLEALHEQFF.